This T cell receptor (beta chain) appears in the sequencing data of a study of follicular helper T cells after annual influenza vaccination. The wider study: Blood was drawn on days 0, 7 and 28 after vaccination.

Time point here: 2015-2016 season, pre-vaccination. The repertoire was sequenced with immunoSEQ multiplex PCR; TCRdb's copy has only in-frame clones and lacks some. The sample records some 13,000 clones, 75% to 80% being singletons. Worth noting for this clone: The antigen remains unidentified.

Findings of the study overall: Change in circulating plasmablasts correlated with ICOS+CD38+ cTfh clonality change. Recurrent ICOS+CD38+ cTfh clonotypes included tetramer and AIM influenza-specific ones.

The CDR3 runs 15 residues. The germline V gene encodes CDR1 SNHLY and CDR2 FYNNEI. V shed 11 bases and J 0 bases; nucleotides not matched to a gene: 9. This sequence was found in an adult who received the influenza vaccine. The sample in question was CXCR5- memory CD4+ T cells sorted from blood, obtained on the day of influenza vaccination. The rearrangement joins TRBV2 to TRBJ2-3; the match to TRBD1 covers 9 bases. The CDR3 protein is CASNQQGASTDTQYF. The CDR3 coding sequence is TGTGCCTCCAATCAACAGGGGGCTAGCACAGATACGCAGTATTTT.